These 21 T cell receptor beta chains originate from one sample sequenced in a study of blood T cell repertoires in COVID-19. Only in-frame clones appear in the TCRdb table, and some are missing; sequencing was by immunoSEQ multiplex PCR. The data hold approximately 280,000 clones, with around 89% observed a single time. Sequenced sample: peripheral blood. The source of these receptors is a man aged 35 to 55 with acute or convalescent COVID-19.

This sequence joins TRBV19 and TRBJ2-7; TRBD1 is a possible D gene (6 bases). The germline V gene has CDR1 LNHDA and CDR2 SQIVND (reference sequence). CDR3 size: 15 residues. The V gene lost 3 bases and the J gene lost 2 bases, with 14 bases spanning the gap. The DNA of the CDR3 is TGTGCCAGTAGTATTGGGACACTCCACCCCTACGAGCAGTACTTC. Amino acid sequence: CASSIGTLHPYEQYF.

The chain is built from TRBV6-5 and TRBJ1-2, with TRBD1 as a possible D gene (5 bases). CDR3 length: 16 amino acids. CDR1 is MNHEY, CDR2 SVGAGI, per germline. V was trimmed by 0 bases and J by 8 bases, leaving 19 bases between them. The CDR3 DNA is TGTGCCAGCAGTTACTCGGTGGTACAGGCCCTTGAAGGCTACACCTTC. Translating it yields CASSYSVVQALEGYTF.

This rearrangement joins TRBV4-1 to TRBJ2-3; D may be TRBD1 (5 bases). The germline gives CDR1 MGHRA, CDR2 YSYEKL. This CDR3 has 15 residues. Trimming took 3 bases from V and 4 from J, leaving 14 bases between them. The CDR3: CASSQQEGRADTQYF. CDR3 sequence (DNA): TGCGCCAGCAGCCAGCAGGAAGGCAGGGCAGATACGCAGTATTTT.

This chain joins TRBV13 and TRBJ2-7; no reliable D call. Germline V gene data show CDR1 as PRHDT and CDR2 as FYEKMQ (reference sequence). V dropped 4 bases and J dropped 3 bases, with 13 bases sitting between them. The CDR3 has 14 amino acids. This CDR3 reads CASSSISRYYEQYF. CDR3 DNA sequence: TGTGCCAGCAGCTCCATTAGCCGATACTACGAGCAGTACTTC.

This clone was detected once. This chain connects TRBV4-2 to TRBJ2-1; D is perhaps TRBD2 (7 bases). In germline, CDR1 is LGHNA, CDR2 YNFKEQ. The length of the CDR3 is 18 residues. V lost 2 bases and J 0 bases, leaving 17 bases between the germline ends. The CDR3 is CASSQWGGAGSSYNEQFF. CDR3 sequence (DNA): TGTGCCAGCAGCCAATGGGGGGGGGCAGGGAGCTCCTACAATGAGCAGTTCTTC.

This chain connects TRBV12-5 to TRBJ2-3; TRBD2 agrees at 10 bases. CDR1 and CDR2 from the germline V gene are LGHNT and FRNRAP. This CDR3 region has 17 residues. V lost 4 bases, J lost 2 bases, and 9 bases stayed unmatched. The CDR3 DNA is TGTGCTAGTGGTTCGCCTTCTAGCGGGGGCAACACAGATACGCAGTATTTT. Encoded protein: CASGSPSSGGNTDTQYF.

This clone was observed a few times. V and J are TRBV6-1 and TRBJ1-2; TRBD1 agrees at 11 bases. This CDR3 spans 16 amino acids. Trimming cost V 4 bases and J 3 bases; bases outside gene matches: 7. Germline V gene lookup returns CDR1 MNHNS and CDR2 SASEGT. Written as DNA, the CDR3 is TGTGCCAGCAGTGCTACCGGGACAGGGGGTGACTATGGCTACACCTTC. Residues: CASSATGTGGDYGYTF.

This clone was observed a single time. V and J are TRBV29-1 and TRBJ1-2, with TRBD1 identical over 8 bases. There are 12 residues in the CDR3. J gave up 6 bases and V 4 bases, and 4 bases lay outside the gene matches. Germline CDR1 SQVTM, CDR2 ANQGSEA. DNA for the CDR3: TGCAGCGTTGTGGGACAGGTCCATGGCTACACCTTC. Translation: CSVVGQVHGYTF.

The rearrangement joins TRBV5-1 to TRBJ2-1; 7 bases fit TRBD1. Germline CDR1 is SGHRS and CDR2 is YFSETQ. Trimming removed 0 bases from V and 4 bases from J; junction bases left unmatched: 7. CDR3 size: 16 residues. The CDR3 loop is CASSLEPRGIYNEQFF. CDR3 in DNA: TGCGCCAGCAGCTTGGAGCCCAGGGGGATATACAATGAGCAGTTCTTC.

The sample holds one count of this clone. This rearrangement joins TRBV6-2 or TRBV6-3 to TRBJ1-1; no definite D call. V lost 5 bases to trimming and J lost 10 bases, with 14 bases between them. CDR1 is MNHEY and CDR2 is SVGEGT in the germline V gene. The CDR3 covers 12 residues. The CDR3 DNA is TGTGCCAGCAGTCGATCCCTGTTTAGAGCTTTCTTT. Translated: CASSRSLFRAFF.

A note on this clone: Other DNA sequences in the same sample also yield this CDR3. The chain couples TRBV6-5 to TRBJ2-7, with a possible D match to TRBD1 (5 bases). V dropped 2 bases and J dropped 3 bases, with 8 bases sitting between them. The CDR3 extends over 13 amino acids. Germline CDR1 reads MNHEY; CDR2 reads SVGAGI. The CDR3 nucleotides are TGTGCCAGCAGTTACAGTAGGGGCTACGAGCAGTACTTC. This translates into CASSYSRGYEQYF.

The chain employs TRBV5-1 and TRBJ1-6; TRBD1 might be the D (5 bases). CDR3 size: 15 residues. Trimming left V 0 bases short and J 8 bases short, with 12 bases between. Germline V gene data show CDR1 as SGHRS and CDR2 as YFSETQ. In DNA, the CDR3 is TGCGCCAGCAGCTTGGCGACAGTTGACTATTCACCCCTCCACTTT. This gives the protein CASSLATVDYSPLHF.

V is TRBV4-2 and J is TRBJ1-6; maybe TRBD1 (5 bases). The CDR3 covers 14 residues. V gave up 2 bases and J gave up 9 bases, with 11 bases separating them. In germline, CDR1 is LGHNA, CDR2 YNFKEQ. The CDR3 nucleotides read TGTGCCAGCAGCCAATTGGGGGGAGGTTCACCCCTCCACTTT. This gives the protein CASSQLGGGSPLHF.

The genes are TRBV19 and TRBJ2-5; unclear D gene. CDR1 is LNHDA and CDR2 is SQIVND in the germline V gene (reference sequence). Trimming stripped 6 bases from V and 5 bases from J, with 10 bases between. The CDR3 totals 12 residues. The CDR3 loop reads CASRSDGETQYF. CDR3 DNA sequence: TGTGCCAGTAGGTCTGACGGGGAGACCCAGTACTTC.

V usage is TRBV1 and J usage is TRBJ2-1; TRBD2 is taken as the D call from the table, unchecked against the DNA. TRBV1 is labeled a pseudogene. The CDR3 sequence is 13 residues long. CDR3 region: CTSSQPAADEQFF. CDR3 DNA: TGCACCAGCAGCCAGCCTGCGGCAGATGAGCAGTTCTTC.

The chain employs TRBV4-1 and TRBJ2-7, with TRBD1 identical over 8 bases. CDR1 is MGHRA and CDR2 is YSYEKL in the germline V gene. J lost 3 bases, V lost 0 bases, and 1 base had no gene match. The CDR3 is 14 residues long. The chain's CDR3 is CASSQETGGYEQYF. CDR3 coding DNA: TGCGCCAGCAGCCAAGAAACAGGGGGCTACGAGCAGTACTTC.

The V gene is TRBV6-1, the J gene TRBJ2-7; weak D call: TRBD2 (6 bases). Trimming pared 2 bases from V and 3 bases from J, leaving 14 bases between. Germline V gives CDR1 MNHNS, CDR2 SASEGT. There are 15 residues in the CDR3. This CDR3 reads CASSENGGPNYEQYF. The DNA for the CDR3 is TGTGCCAGCAGTGAAAACGGAGGGCCGAACTACGAGCAGTACTTC.

The rearrangement uses TRBV5-1 and TRBJ2-2; tentatively, D is TRBD1 (5 bases). CDR3 length: 14 amino acids. Between the trimmed V and J ends, which lost 3 bases and 2 bases, there was a span of 8 bases. CDR1 and CDR2 (germline): SGHRS, YFSETQ. The CDR3 coding sequence is TGCGCCAGCAGCTGGGGCGCTAACACCGGGGAGCTGTTTTTT. Residues: CASSWGANTGELFF.

V and J are TRBV19 and TRBJ2-1; TRBD2 matches at 8 bases. CDR3 length equals 15 residues. CDR1 and CDR2 (germline): LNHDA, SQIVND (reference sequence). V was clipped by 10 bases and J by 2 bases; unmatched bases: 10. CDR3 protein: CATGPNSGAYNEQFF. CDR3 DNA: TGTGCCACGGGCCCCAATAGCGGGGCCTACAATGAGCAGTTCTTC.

The rearrangement links TRBV2 to TRBJ2-1; 11 bases match TRBD1. Germline-derived CDR1 and CDR2 are SNHLY and FYNNEI. This CDR3 comprises 16 residues. Trimming took 4 bases from V and 4 from J; bases not matched to a gene: 6. The CDR3 loop is CASSGTGGKFYNEQFF. In DNA form, the CDR3 reads TGTGCCAGCAGTGGGACAGGGGGCAAATTTTACAATGAGCAGTTCTTC.

The CDR3 is CASSRQSSYEQYF. The CDR3 DNA reads TGCGCCAGCAGCCGACAGTCCTCCTACGAGCAGTACTTC. This rearrangement joins TRBV5-1 to TRBJ2-7, with TRBD1 as a possible D gene (5 bases). Germline V lookup: CDR1 SGHRS, CDR2 YFSETQ. The CDR3 has 13 amino acids. Trimming took off 4 bases at V and 0 bases at J, with 8 bases between the two ends.